A single sample gave rise to the 20 T cell receptor beta chains below, sequenced in a study of CXCR3-negative and CXCR3-positive naive CD8 T cells (dated by TCRdb to the late 2010s). The instrument was a NextSeq 550. The Human TCR Profiling Kit (MiLaboratory) was used to make UMI-labeled 5' RACE TRB cDNA libraries. TCRdb reprocessed the sequencing reads and holds a single record per CDR3 protein sequence, with no DNA. The sample table on file contains 150,000 or so distinct CDR3 sequences. The ten largest clones take up approximately 0.29% of the sample. The sequencing sample was made of naive CXCR3- CD8+ T cells from blood. Per the publication, the cell subset or site label means: CD45RO-CCR7+CD27+CD95- naive CD8+ T cells lacking CXCR3 (TNR3-). Receptors were obtained from a human donor in good health. Some clones in this sample may be carry-over from other donors' samples.

The chain carries TRBV2 and TRBJ1-2. Looked up from germline, CDR1 is SNHLY and CDR2 is FYNNEI. This CDR3 spans 14 amino acids. The CDR3 here is CASTKSHSPYGYTF.

V usage is TRBV9 and J usage is TRBJ2-7; checking the TCRdb D call of TRBD1 is not possible without DNA. Germline assignment: CDR1 SGDLS and CDR2 YYNGEE. The CDR3 has 12 amino acids. This chain's CDR3 is CASSVEGGEQYF.

The V call is TRBV7-9, the J call TRBJ2-3. This CDR3 comprises 16 residues. The germline CDR1 and CDR2 sequences are SEHNR and FQNEAQ (reference sequence). The CDR3 sequence is CASSPVWGPSTDTQYF.

The chain employs TRBV28 and TRBJ2-3; TCRdb names TRBD1, which stays unverified in the absence of DNA. Germline loops: CDR1 MDHEN, CDR2 SYDVKM. The CDR3 has 15 residues. The CDR3: CASSFRRGGTDTQYF.

V is TRBV5-5 and J is TRBJ2-7; TCRdb proposes TRBD2, but this gene call is untestable without DNA. Germline V lookup: CDR1 SGHKS, CDR2 YYEKEE (reference sequence). CDR3 length: 14 residues. CDR3: CASSLVARDYEQYF.

The chain uses TRBV6-5 and TRBJ2-2. The V gene's germline CDR1 is MNHEY and CDR2 SVGAGI. This CDR3 spans 14 amino acids. The CDR3 is CASKVRRNTGELFF.

This chain connects TRBV5-6 to TRBJ2-7; TCRdb lists TRBD1, though no DNA is available to test this call. The V gene's germline CDR1 is SGHDT and CDR2 YYEEEE. The CDR3 has 12 amino acids. The CDR3 protein is CASSRPGGEQYF.

CDR3 amino acids: CASSFQTEQQVSSYEQYF. The chain is built from TRBV28 and TRBJ2-7; TCRdb proposes TRBD1, but this gene call is untestable without DNA. The germline V gene encodes CDR1 MDHEN and CDR2 SYDVKM. The CDR3 has 18 amino acids. Full variable domain (rest looked up from reference TRBV28 and TRBJ2-7): DVKVTQSSRYLVKRTGEKVFLECVQDMDHENMFWYRQDPGLGLRLIYFSYDVKMKEKGDIPEGYSVSREKKERFSLILESASTNQTSMYLCASSFQTEQQVSSYEQYFGPGTRLTVT.

The chain uses TRBV15 and TRBJ1-6; TCRdb indicates TRBD1, and absent DNA this call remains unverified. CDR3 length: 13 residues. CDR1 is LNHNV, CDR2 YYDKDF, per germline (reference sequence). This CDR3 is CATSPTGNSPLHF.

The chain employs TRBV6-2 or TRBV6-3 and TRBJ1-2. The CDR3 has 11 residues. The germline gives CDR1 MNHEY, CDR2 SVGEGT. The CDR3 loop is CASSYGYGYTF.

The chain carries TRBV7-3 and TRBJ2-7; lacking DNA, the TRBD2 call made by TCRdb goes unchecked. The germline V gene encodes CDR1 SGHTA and CDR2 FQGTGA. This CDR3 region has 15 residues. CDR3 protein: CASSEGLSRGDEQYF.

The chain joins TRBV5-1 to TRBJ1-1. CDR1 and CDR2 from the germline V gene are SGHRS and YFSETQ. The CDR3 consists of 16 residues. The chain's CDR3 is CASSLIFSDRNTEAFF.

This CDR3 is CSARDMGEGNQPQHF. The J gene is TRBJ1-5, the V gene TRBV20-1. This CDR3 has 15 residues. In germline, CDR1 is DFQATT, CDR2 SNEGSKA (reference sequence).

The chain has TRBV11-2 and TRBJ2-7. There are 15 residues in the CDR3. Per germline, CDR1 SGHAT and CDR2 FQNNGV. CDR3 region: CASSLAAGDLYEQYF. Filled out from reference TRBV11-2 and TRBJ2-7, the complete variable domain reads EAGVAQSPRYKIIEKRQSVAFWCNPISGHATLYWYQQILGQGPKLLIQFQNNGVVDDSQLPKDRFSAERLKGVDSTLKIQPAKLEDSAVYLCASSLAAGDLYEQYFGPGTRLTVT.

The gene calls are TRBV20-1 and TRBJ2-7; the TCRdb D gene call, TRBD1, has no DNA to confirm it. Germline values: CDR1 DFQATT, CDR2 SNEGSKA (reference sequence). CDR3 length: 14 residues. CDR3 protein: CSASYYGQSYEQYF.

The genes are TRBV5-1 and TRBJ2-7. This CDR3 has 14 amino acids. From germline, CDR1 is SGHRS and CDR2 YFSETQ. The CDR3 is CASSETSDGYEQYF.

The V call is TRBV29-1, the J call TRBJ2-5; TCRdb lists TRBD1, though no DNA is available to test this call. CDR3 length: 12 residues. Germline CDR1 reads SQVTM; CDR2 reads ANQGSEA. The CDR3 sequence is CSATGIEETQYF.

The rearrangement links TRBV19 to TRBJ2-7; TCRdb indicates TRBD1, and absent DNA this call remains unverified. This CDR3 has 13 residues. In germline, CDR1 is LNHDA, CDR2 SQIVND (reference sequence). The chain's CDR3 is CASSPGTGYEQYF. Supplemented by reference TRBV19 and TRBJ2-7, the full variable domain reads DGGITQSPKYLFRKEGQNVTLSCEQNLNHDAMYWYRQDPGQGLRLIYYSQIVNDFQKGDIAEGYSVSREKKESFPLTVTSAQKNPTAFYLCASSPGTGYEQYFGPGTRLTVT.

The J gene is TRBJ1-1, the V gene TRBV28; TCRdb designates TRBD1, a call that cannot be tested without DNA. This CDR3 region has 16 residues. In germline, CDR1 is MDHEN, CDR2 SYDVKM. The CDR3 sequence: CASLPVDKVRGTEAFF.

The chain joins TRBV7-9 to TRBJ1-2; the D gene TCRdb calls, TRBD1, cannot be checked with no DNA. Per germline, CDR1 SEHNR and CDR2 FQNEAQ (reference sequence). The CDR3 is made up of 14 amino acids. This CDR3 is CASRPGQGGYGYTF.